The clone carrying this TCR beta chain was detected many times. Its antigen is undetermined. CDR1 is SGHRS, CDR2 YFSETQ, per germline. The CDR3 length is 16 residues. Trimming cost V 0 bases and J 1 base, with 10 bases left between them. Bone marrow was sampled from every patient at the time of active disease. The library was built from around 380 ng RNA with molecular barcoded adaptors for alpha/delta and beta/gamma chains. Using its own MiXCR run on the reads, TCRdb lists one record per CDR3 protein. The data show about 39,000 distinct CDR3 sequences, over 11% seen once. These data originate in a study of read filtering for tumor transcriptome and immune sequencing. Study conclusions and caveats: Correlation between methods rose after single-read clonotypes were removed.

Source material: a population of CD138-negative cells sorted from bone marrow. The sequence was collected from a donor over 35 with multiple myeloma. The chain joins TRBV5-1 to TRBJ1-4; D possibly corresponds to TRBD1 (5 bases). CDR3 in DNA: TGCGCCAGCAGCTTGGCAGGGTTGGTAACTAATGAAAAACTGTTTTTT. Translation gives CASSLAGLVTNEKLFF. The full variable domain, its missing parts supplied by reference TRBV5-1 and TRBJ1-4, is KAGVTQTPRYLIKTRGQQVTLSCSPISGHRSVSWYQQTPGQGLQFLFEYFSETQRNKGNFPGRFSGRQFSNSRSEMNVSTLELGDSALYLCASSLAGLVTNEKLFFGSGTQLSVL.